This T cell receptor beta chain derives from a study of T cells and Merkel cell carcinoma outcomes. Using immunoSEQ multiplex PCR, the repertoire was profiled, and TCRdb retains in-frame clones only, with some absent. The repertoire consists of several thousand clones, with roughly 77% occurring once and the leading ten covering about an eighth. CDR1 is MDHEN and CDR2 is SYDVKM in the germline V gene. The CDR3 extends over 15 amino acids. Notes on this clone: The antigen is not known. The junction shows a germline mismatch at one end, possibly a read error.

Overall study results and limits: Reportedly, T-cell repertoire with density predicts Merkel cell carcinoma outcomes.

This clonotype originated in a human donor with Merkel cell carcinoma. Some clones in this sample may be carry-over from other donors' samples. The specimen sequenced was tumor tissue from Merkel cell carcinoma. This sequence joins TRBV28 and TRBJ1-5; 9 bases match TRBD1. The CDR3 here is CASSPPGQGNQPQHF. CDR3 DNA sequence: TGTGCCAGCAGTCCGCCGGGACAGGGCAATCAACCCCAGCATTTT.